Presented here are 16 T cell receptor beta chains from one specimen sequenced in a study of shared clonotypes between healthy human individuals. Repertoires were generated with immunoSEQ multiplex PCR, while TCRdb's copy carries only in-frame clones and drops some. The repertoire holds about 490,000 clones, around 80% seen once, with about 12% in the top ten. Sequencing used PBMCs. The receptors were gathered from a woman between 40 and 50 years old in good health. Some clones in this sample may be carry-over from other donors' samples.

This clone was recorded only once. The chain combines TRBV27 with TRBJ2-5; 7 bases align to TRBD1. J gave up 5 bases and V 8 bases, and 14 bases lay outside the gene matches. CDR3 length: 15 residues. The germline V gene has CDR1 MNHEY and CDR2 SMNVEV (reference sequence). This CDR3 is CASQILQGSGETQYF. CDR3 DNA sequence: TGTGCCAGCCAAATATTACAGGGGTCGGGGGAGACCCAGTACTTC.

The chain combines TRBV4-1 with TRBJ2-7, with TRBD2 identical over 8 bases. The ends lost 4 bases at V and 4 bases at J; junction bases unmatched: 12. Germline CDR1 and CDR2: MGHRA and YSYEKL. The CDR3 contains 16 residues. The chain's CDR3 is CASSRREGSGIYEQYF. The CDR3 DNA sequence: TGCGCCAGCAGCCGGAGGGAAGGTAGCGGGATTTACGAGCAGTACTTC.

The CDR3 DNA reads TGTGCCAGCAGCCCGATACAGGGAAAGGGCCATCAGCCCCAGCATTTT. The encoded protein is CASSPIQGKGHQPQHF. The V call is TRBV7-8, the J call TRBJ1-5, with D possibly matching TRBD1 (6 bases). This CDR3 is built from 16 residues. Germline V lookup: CDR1 SGHVS, CDR2 FQNEAQ. V gave up 5 bases and J gave up 5 bases, with 19 bases separating them.

With regard to this clone: In the same sample, other DNA sequences code for this CDR3. The chain uses TRBV28 and TRBJ1-5; D ambiguous. The CDR3 runs 13 residues. The V end was cut by 3 bases, the J end by 4 bases, with 7 bases between. Germline V gene data show CDR1 as MDHEN and CDR2 as SYDVKM. The CDR3 DNA reads as TGTGCCAGCAGTTTCGGAGGGAATCAGCCCCAGCATTTT. As protein: CASSFGGNQPQHF.

The sample holds one count of this clone. This chain uses TRBV7-3 with TRBJ1-1; TRBD1 is a possible D gene (5 bases). V was shortened by 4 bases and J by 6 bases, with 12 bases between the two germline ends. The length of the CDR3 is 13 residues. Germline V gene sequence: CDR1 SGHTA, CDR2 FQGTGA. CDR3 protein: CASSSQGLSEAFF. CDR3 DNA sequence: TGTGCCAGCAGCTCCCAGGGACTATCTGAAGCTTTCTTT. The whole variable domain, remainder taken from reference TRBV7-3 and TRBJ1-1, is GAGVSQTPSNKVTEKGKYVELRCDPISGHTALYWYRQSLGQGPEFLIYFQGTGAADDSGLPNDRFFAVRPEGSVSTLKIQRTERGDSAVYLCASSSQGLSEAFFGQGTRLTVV.

The chain recombines TRBV7-9 with TRBJ2-1; D not certain. This CDR3 comprises 15 residues. Trimming left V 1 base short and J 2 bases short, with 9 bases between. Germline V CDR1 and CDR2: SEHNR, FQNEAQ (reference sequence). DNA for the CDR3: TGTGCCAGCAGCTTAGGGGTGGCACCCTACAATGAGCAGTTCTTC. Translated: CASSLGVAPYNEQFF.

This clone was recorded a few times. V and J are TRBV28 and TRBJ1-1; 7 bases agree with TRBD1. CDR3 length: 13 amino acids. The germline gives CDR1 MDHEN, CDR2 SYDVKM. V lost 10 bases to trimming and J lost 1 base; unmatched junction nucleotides: 6. The CDR3 DNA sequence: TGTGCCACCCGGGGGACAGAGAACACTGAAGCTTTCTTT. Translating gives CATRGTENTEAFF.

This chain links TRBV7-2 with TRBJ2-7; D gene uncertain. The germline V and J ends were trimmed by 3 bases and 2 bases, with 11 bases remaining between them. The CDR3 is made up of 14 amino acids. From germline, CDR1 is SGHTA and CDR2 FQGNSA. The CDR3 nucleotides read TGTGCCAGCAGCTTCTCCGTAGGTCCCTACGAGCAGTACTTC. Its translation: CASSFSVGPYEQYF.

This sequence joins TRBV4-1 and TRBJ1-5; D is undetermined. Between the trimmed V and J ends, which lost 3 bases and 6 bases, there was a span of 12 bases. The CDR3 length is 14 residues. CDR1 is MGHRA and CDR2 is YSYEKL in the germline V gene. The CDR3 loop reads CASSQSVRVQPQHF. The DNA for the CDR3 is TGCGCCAGCAGCCAGTCAGTTAGGGTTCAGCCCCAGCATTTT.

This clone was seen once. The chain combines TRBV28 with TRBJ2-2, with D possibly being TRBD2 (6 bases). In germline, CDR1 is MDHEN, CDR2 SYDVKM. CDR3 length equals 17 residues. V was pared by 9 bases and J by 2 bases, with 22 bases between. The CDR3 coding sequence is TGTGCCAGTTTAAATCTCCAGCGGGCAGCCAACACCGGGGAGCTGTTTTTT. Encoded protein: CASLNLQRAANTGELFF.

The V gene is TRBV2, the J gene TRBJ1-5, with no clear D. The CDR3 covers 12 residues. Trimming stripped 7 bases from V and 6 bases from J, with 10 bases between. The germline CDR1 and CDR2 sequences are SNHLY and FYNNEI. This CDR3 is CASTGSGQPQHF. The CDR3 DNA follows: TGTGCCAGCACAGGTAGCGGTCAGCCCCAGCATTTT.

V is TRBV19 and J is TRBJ1-5; D possibly corresponds to TRBD1 (5 bases). This CDR3 has 18 amino acids. CDR1 and CDR2 from the germline V gene are LNHDA and SQIVND (reference sequence). Between the trimmed V and J ends, which lost 5 bases and 0 bases, there was a span of 20 bases. This CDR3 is CASSWGRNLGYSNQPQHF. The CDR3 coding sequence is TGTGCCAGTAGTTGGGGACGTAACCTAGGGTATAGCAATCAGCCCCAGCATTTT.

The V call is TRBV28, the J call TRBJ2-3; D tentatively fits TRBD1 or TRBD2 (6 bases each). V lost 6 bases and J lost 0, with 19 bases in between. This CDR3 has 17 residues. Germline values: CDR1 MDHEN, CDR2 SYDVKM. The CDR3 loop is CASRGRGRLLSTDTQYF. Here the CDR3 DNA reads TGTGCCAGCAGGGGCCGGGGGCGGCTACTTAGCACAGATACGCAGTATTTT.

V usage is TRBV6-1 and J usage is TRBJ2-5, with D tentatively TRBD1 or TRBD2 (7 bases each). The CDR3 is made up of 16 amino acids. V was clipped by 1 base and J by 2 bases, with 14 bases between them. Germline-derived CDR1 and CDR2 are MNHNS and SASEGT. The chain's CDR3 is CASSEGGRGGQETQYF. CDR3 bases: TGTGCCAGCAGTGAAGGTGGCAGGGGGGGGCAAGAGACCCAGTACTTC.

The V call is TRBV30, the J call TRBJ2-7; D gene uncertain. The CDR3 is 12 amino acids. Trimming removed 3 bases from V and 2 bases from J, with 8 bases in between. Germline CDR1 and CDR2: GTSNPN and SVGIG (reference sequence). The CDR3 spells CAWRDGPYEQYF. DNA for the CDR3: TGTGCCTGGAGGGACGGCCCCTACGAGCAGTACTTC.

The rearrangement uses TRBV9 and TRBJ1-6; maybe TRBD1 (5 bases). V was clipped by 2 bases and J by 10 bases, with 13 bases between them. Germline V gene sequence: CDR1 SGDLS, CDR2 YYNGEE. The CDR3 is 14 residues long. DNA for the CDR3: TGTGCCAGCAGCGTCCGGGGGGTTGGATCACCCCTCCACTTT. Translation: CASSVRGVGSPLHF.